The T cell receptor (beta chain) described here comes from a study of neoadjuvant nivolumab and ipilimumab in lung cancer. Trimming took 0 bases from V and 7 from J; bases not matched to a gene: 11. The V gene's germline CDR1 is SGDLS and CDR2 YYNGEE. The CDR3 contains 16 residues. Study-level findings and limits: Resected-tumor TCR richness correlated positively with pretherapy blood richness. From pretherapy to surgery, tumor richness and clonality rose with dual therapy.

This clone has only one observation. The target antigen is unknown. Produced via immunoSEQ multiplex PCR; TCRdb's table is partial and in-frame only. The sample carries roughly 34,000 clones, roughly 90% recorded once. This TCR was recovered from an adult with non-small cell lung cancer. Sequenced here: peripheral blood, sampled after neoadjuvant nivolumab, alone or with ipilimumab, at or shortly before surgery. The chain employs TRBV9 and TRBJ2-7; TRBD2 matches 9 bases. The CDR3 DNA reads TGTGCCAGCAGCGTAGGGTTGATAGCGGGAGACAATGAGCAGTACTTC. Its protein product is CASSVGLIAGDNEQYF.